This TCR beta chain emerged from a study of shared clonotypes between healthy human individuals. Study observations and caveats: What naive subsets generally showed was a larger estimated richness than memory subsets showed. Owing to a small donor count, the genetic and exposure-history diversity represented was limited.

Methods used by the authors: As immunoSEQ supplied junction-only sequences (without quality scores), filtering differed. Here immunoSEQ multiplex PCR was the method, and the copy in TCRdb shows in-frame clones only, minus some. That table gives V, J and clone size, and the DNA gave D and trimming. The repertoire holds 110,000 or so clones, approximately 70% seen once, with about 22% in the top ten. Germline loops: CDR1 MDHEN, CDR2 SYDVKM. The CDR3 is 18 residues long. V was clipped by 4 bases and J by 0 bases; unmatched bases: 12. Worth noting for this clone: Its antigen is not known.

The chain links TRBV28 to TRBJ2-1; 7 positions match TRBD2. The sample was memory CD8+ T cells sorted from blood. Regarding subset: CD45RO+ cells pooled with CCR7-negative TemRA cells. The TCR originated in a woman younger than 45 in good health. CDR3 in DNA: TGTGCCAGCAGTTCCCCTATACTAGCGTTGAGCTCCTACAATGAGCAGTTCTTC. As protein: CASSSPILALSSYNEQFF.